The 2 T cell receptor beta chains presented below share a single source sample, sequenced in a study of cytomegalovirus exposure and HLA in healthy donors. Both 60 Vbeta primers and 13 Jbeta primers went into the PCR. Libraries were prepared by immunoSEQ multiplex PCR; TCRdb keeps only in-frame clonotypes and omits some of them. The table lists roughly 130,000 clones, 80% of them singletons. Sequencing used PBMCs. These receptors were obtained from a man younger than 40 in good health and CMV-seronegative.

This clone was picked up a small number of times. The gene calls are TRBV7-9 and TRBJ1-4, with D uncertain. This CDR3 contains 13 residues. V lost 8 bases to trimming and J lost 2 bases, with 9 bases between them. Germline-derived CDR1 and CDR2 are SEHNR and FQNEAQ (reference sequence). The CDR3 sequence is CASGPMTNEKLFF. The CDR3 DNA is TGTGCCAGCGGTCCTATGACTAATGAAAAACTGTTTTTT.

The CDR3 reads CAYPYEQYF. As DNA, the CDR3 is TGCGCATATCCCTACGAGCAGTACTTC. The V gene is TRBV10-2, the J gene TRBJ2-7; D gene ambiguous. CDR1 is WSHSY and CDR2 is SAAADI in the germline V gene. This CDR3 spans 9 amino acids.